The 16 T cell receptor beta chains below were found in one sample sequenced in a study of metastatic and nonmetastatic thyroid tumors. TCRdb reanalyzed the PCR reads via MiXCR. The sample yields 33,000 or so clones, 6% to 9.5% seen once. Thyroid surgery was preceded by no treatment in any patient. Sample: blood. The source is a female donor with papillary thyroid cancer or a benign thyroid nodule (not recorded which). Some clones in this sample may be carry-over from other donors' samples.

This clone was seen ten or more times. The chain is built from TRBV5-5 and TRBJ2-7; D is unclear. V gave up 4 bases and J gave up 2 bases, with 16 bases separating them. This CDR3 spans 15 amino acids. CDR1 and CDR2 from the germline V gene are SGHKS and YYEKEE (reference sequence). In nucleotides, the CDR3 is TGTGCCAGCAGCCCCTCGTTAGGTGCGGCCTACGAGCAGTACTTC. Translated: CASSPSLGAAYEQYF.

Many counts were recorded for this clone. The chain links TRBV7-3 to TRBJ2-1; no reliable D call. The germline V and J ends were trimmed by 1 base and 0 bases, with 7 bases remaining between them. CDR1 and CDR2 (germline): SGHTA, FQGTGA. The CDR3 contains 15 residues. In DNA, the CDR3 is TGTGCCAGCAGCTTAAGTCAAAGCTCCTACAATGAGCAGTTCTTC. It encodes CASSLSQSSYNEQFF.

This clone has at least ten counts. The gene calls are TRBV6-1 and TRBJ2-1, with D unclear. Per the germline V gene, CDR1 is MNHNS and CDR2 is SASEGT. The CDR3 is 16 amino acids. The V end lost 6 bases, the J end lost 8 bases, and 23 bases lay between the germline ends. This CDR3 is CASRPDRDAVGDEQFF. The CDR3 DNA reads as TGTGCCAGCAGACCCGATAGAGACGCCGTGGGCGATGAGCAGTTCTTC.

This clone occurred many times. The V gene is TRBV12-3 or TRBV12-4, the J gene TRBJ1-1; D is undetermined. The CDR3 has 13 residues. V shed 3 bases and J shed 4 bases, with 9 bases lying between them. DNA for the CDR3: TGTGCCAGCAGTTTCAGGAGGAGCACTGAAGCTTTCTTT. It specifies CASSFRRSTEAFF.

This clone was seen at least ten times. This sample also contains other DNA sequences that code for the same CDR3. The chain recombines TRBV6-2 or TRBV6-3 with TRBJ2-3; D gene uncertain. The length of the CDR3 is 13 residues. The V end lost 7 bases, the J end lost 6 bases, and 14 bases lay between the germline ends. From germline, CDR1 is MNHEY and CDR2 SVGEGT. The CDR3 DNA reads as TGTGCCAGCACTGGAGATTTGCGGGATACGCAGTATTTT. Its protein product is CASTGDLRDTQYF.

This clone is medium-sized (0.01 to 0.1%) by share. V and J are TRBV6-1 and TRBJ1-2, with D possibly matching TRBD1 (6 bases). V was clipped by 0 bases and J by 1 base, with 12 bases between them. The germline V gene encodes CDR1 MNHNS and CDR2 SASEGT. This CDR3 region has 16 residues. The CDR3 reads CASSEAGHRVNYGYTF. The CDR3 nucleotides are TGTGCCAGCAGTGAAGCGGGGCACAGGGTTAACTATGGCTACACCTTC.

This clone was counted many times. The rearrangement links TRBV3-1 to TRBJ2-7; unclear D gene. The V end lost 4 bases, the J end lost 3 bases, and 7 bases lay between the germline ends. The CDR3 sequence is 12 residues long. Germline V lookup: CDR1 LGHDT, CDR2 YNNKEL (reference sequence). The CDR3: CASSRLDYEQYF. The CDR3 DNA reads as TGTGCCAGCAGCCGGCTAGACTACGAGCAGTACTTC.

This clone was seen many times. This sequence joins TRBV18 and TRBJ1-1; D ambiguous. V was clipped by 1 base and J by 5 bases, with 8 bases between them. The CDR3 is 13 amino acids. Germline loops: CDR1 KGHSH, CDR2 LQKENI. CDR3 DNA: TGTGCCAGCTCACCACTGGGCAGTACTGAAGCTTTCTTT. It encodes CASSPLGSTEAFF.

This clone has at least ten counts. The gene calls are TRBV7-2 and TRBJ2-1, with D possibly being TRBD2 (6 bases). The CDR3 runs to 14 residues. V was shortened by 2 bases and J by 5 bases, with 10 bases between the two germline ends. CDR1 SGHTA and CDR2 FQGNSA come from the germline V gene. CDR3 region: CASSLSAGNNEQFF. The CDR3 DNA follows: TGTGCCAGCAGCTTAAGTGCGGGAAACAATGAGCAGTTCTTC.

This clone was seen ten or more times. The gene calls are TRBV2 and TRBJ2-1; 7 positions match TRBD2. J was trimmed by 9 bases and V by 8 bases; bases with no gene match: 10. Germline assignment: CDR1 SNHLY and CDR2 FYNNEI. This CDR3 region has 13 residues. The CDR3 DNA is TGTGCCAGCGGAAGACTAGCCGGCGCTGAGCAGTTCTTC. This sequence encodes CASGRLAGAEQFF. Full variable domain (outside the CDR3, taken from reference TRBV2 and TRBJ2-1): EPEVTQTPSHQVTQMGQEVILRCVPISNHLYFYWYRQILGQKVEFLVSFYNNEISEKSEIFDDQFSVERPDGSNFTLKIRSTKLEDSAMYFCASGRLAGAEQFFGPGTRLTVL.

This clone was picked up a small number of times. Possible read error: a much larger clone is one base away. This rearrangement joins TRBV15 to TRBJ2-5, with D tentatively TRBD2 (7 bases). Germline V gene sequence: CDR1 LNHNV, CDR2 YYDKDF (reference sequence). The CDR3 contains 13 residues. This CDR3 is CATSGEGGETQYF. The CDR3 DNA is TGTGCCACCAGCGGAGAGGGGGGGGAGACCCAGTACTTC.

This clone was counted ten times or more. The CDR3 is CASSRDSRSSGNQPQHF. CDR3 coding DNA: TGTGCCAGCAGTAGGGACAGCCGAAGTTCGGGAAATCAGCCCCAGCATTTT. The V gene is TRBV6-1, the J gene TRBJ1-5; 7 bases are a match to TRBD1. V shed 5 bases and J 4 bases; nucleotides not matched to a gene: 14. This CDR3 has 17 amino acids. CDR1 MNHNS and CDR2 SASEGT come from the germline V gene.

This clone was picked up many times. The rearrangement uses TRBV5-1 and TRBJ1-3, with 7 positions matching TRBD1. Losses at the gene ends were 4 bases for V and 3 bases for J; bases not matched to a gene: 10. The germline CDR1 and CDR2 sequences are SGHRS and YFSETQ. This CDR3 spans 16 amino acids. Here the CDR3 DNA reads TGCGCCAGCAGCCATCGACAGGGTGGATTTGGAAACACCATATATTTT. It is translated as CASSHRQGGFGNTIYF. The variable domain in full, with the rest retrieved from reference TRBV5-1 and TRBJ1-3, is KAGVTQTPRYLIKTRGQQVTLSCSPISGHRSVSWYQQTPGQGLQFLFEYFSETQRNKGNFPGRFSGRQFSNSRSEMNVSTLELGDSALYLCASSHRQGGFGNTIYFGEGSWLTVV.

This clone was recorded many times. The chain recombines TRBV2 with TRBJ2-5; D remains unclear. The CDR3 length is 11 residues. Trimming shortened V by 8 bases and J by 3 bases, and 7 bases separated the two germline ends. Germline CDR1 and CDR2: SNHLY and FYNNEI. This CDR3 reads CASGAKETQYF. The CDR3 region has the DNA TGTGCCAGCGGAGCCAAAGAGACCCAGTACTTC.

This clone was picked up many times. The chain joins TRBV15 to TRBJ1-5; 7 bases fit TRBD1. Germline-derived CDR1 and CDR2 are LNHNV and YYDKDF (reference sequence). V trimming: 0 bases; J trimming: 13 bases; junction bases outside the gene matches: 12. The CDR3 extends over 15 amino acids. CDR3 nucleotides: TGTGCCACCAGCAGAGACTTCCGAGCAGGGGGACGTCAGCATTTT. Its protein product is CATSRDFRAGGRQHF.

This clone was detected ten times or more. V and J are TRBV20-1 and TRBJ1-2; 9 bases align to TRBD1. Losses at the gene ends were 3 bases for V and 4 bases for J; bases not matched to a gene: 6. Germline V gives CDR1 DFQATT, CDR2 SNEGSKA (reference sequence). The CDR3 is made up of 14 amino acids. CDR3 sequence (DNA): TGCAGTGCTAGGGACAGGGGAGGATCCTATGGCTACACCTTC. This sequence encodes CSARDRGGSYGYTF.